One and the same sample provided the 14 T cell receptor beta chains below, sequenced in a study of blood T cell repertoires in COVID-19. The data were produced by immunoSEQ multiplex PCR, yet TCRdb's version contains in-frame clones alone and is incomplete. Among around 67,000 clones listed, approximately 78% were seen once. Sequenced input: peripheral blood. Receptors were obtained from a human donor in a cohort sampled during active COVID-19.

The J gene is TRBJ2-3, the V gene TRBV5-1, with 8 bases identical to TRBD2. V trimming: 0 bases; J trimming: 2 bases; junction bases outside the gene matches: 5. Germline lookup yields CDR1 SGHRS and CDR2 YFSETQ. The CDR3 totals 16 residues. CDR3: CASSLGVSGITDTQYF. DNA of the CDR3: TGCGCCAGCAGCTTGGGGGTTAGCGGGATCACAGATACGCAGTATTTT.

This clone came up once. The DNA of the CDR3 is TGTGCCAGCAGCCCTACAGGGTTGAATAATTCACCCCTCCACTTT. This codes for CASSPTGLNNSPLHF. The rearrangement links TRBV11-2 to TRBJ1-6; possible D gene TRBD1, 6 bases. The CDR3 consists of 15 residues. The V end lost 5 bases, the J end lost 5 bases, and 13 bases lay between the germline ends. The germline V gene has CDR1 SGHAT and CDR2 FQNNGV. The variable domain in full, completed from reference TRBV11-2 and TRBJ1-6, reads EAGVAQSPRYKIIEKRQSVAFWCNPISGHATLYWYQQILGQGPKLLIQFQNNGVVDDSQLPKDRFSAERLKGVDSTLKIQPAKLEDSAVYLCASSPTGLNNSPLHFGNGTRLTVT.

This chain connects TRBV9 to TRBJ1-1, with D maybe TRBD1 (6 bases). V gave up 1 base and J gave up 4 bases, with 14 bases separating them. The CDR3 sequence is 15 residues long. The germline V gene encodes CDR1 SGDLS and CDR2 YYNGEE. CDR3 coding DNA: TGTGCCAGCAGCGTATCCCCAGACAGGTTCACTGAAGCTTTCTTT. Protein product: CASSVSPDRFTEAFF.

The CDR3, as DNA: TGTGCCACCAGCAGCGGGCAGGGGATCAATGAGCAGTTCTTC. Encoded protein: CATSSGQGINEQFF. The chain recombines TRBV15 with TRBJ2-1, with a possible D match to TRBD1 (6 bases). V lost 3 bases to trimming and J lost 6 bases, with 12 bases between them. This CDR3 contains 14 residues. Looked up from germline, CDR1 is LNHNV and CDR2 is YYDKDF (reference sequence).

The CDR3 DNA sequence: TGTGCCAGCAACCCTGGGGGGGCGGGAAGCAATGAGCAGTTCTTC. It codes for CASNPGGAGSNEQFF. The rearrangement uses TRBV7-2 and TRBJ2-1, with D tentatively TRBD2 (7 bases). There are 15 residues in the CDR3. The ends were cut back, 7 bases at V and 6 bases at J, with 19 bases in the middle. Germline loops: CDR1 SGHTA, CDR2 FQGNSA.

This clone was seen only a few times. The V gene is TRBV7-6, the J gene TRBJ2-3, with D perhaps matching TRBD2 (7 bases). Looked up from germline, CDR1 is SGHVS and CDR2 is FNYEAQ. Trimming took 3 bases from V and 3 from J, leaving 22 bases between them. This CDR3 region has 18 residues. The CDR3 here is CASSFPAGGGRGTDTQYF. The CDR3 DNA sequence: TGTGCCAGCAGCTTCCCCGCTGGGGGCGGGAGAGGGACAGATACGCAGTATTTT.

In DNA form, the CDR3 reads TGTGCCACAGGCGACAGGGGGTTGTACCAAGAGACCCAGTACTTC. It is translated as CATGDRGLYQETQYF. V usage is TRBV24-1 and J usage is TRBJ2-5; 9 nucleotides align to TRBD1. Per germline, CDR1 KGHDR and CDR2 SFDVKD. This CDR3 contains 15 residues. The V gene end was trimmed by 10 bases and the J gene end by 0 bases; junction bases not matched to a gene: 8.

This rearrangement joins TRBV28 to TRBJ2-3; 7 nucleotides agree with TRBD2. Germline loops: CDR1 MDHEN, CDR2 SYDVKM. Germline trimming cut 6 bases from V and 3 bases from J; bases unmatched to any gene: 3. This CDR3 spans 13 amino acids. CDR3 nucleotide sequence: TGTGCCAGCAGGGTGGGAGGGACAGATACGCAGTATTTT. This sequence encodes CASRVGGTDTQYF.

V gene TRBV7-2 combines with J gene TRBJ1-3; 11 nucleotides match TRBD1. Trimming removed 5 bases from V and 4 bases from J; junction bases left unmatched: 4. The CDR3 spans 15 residues. CDR1 is SGHTA and CDR2 is FQGNSA in the germline V gene. Here the CDR3 DNA reads TGTGCCAGCAGCACGGGACAGGGGGAAGGAAACACCATATATTTT. It encodes CASSTGQGEGNTIYF.

Only one count was recorded for this clone. The chain joins TRBV29-1 to TRBJ1-6; 7 bases are shared with TRBD1. V lost 8 bases, J lost 9 bases, and 13 bases stayed unmatched. The CDR3 runs 14 residues. Germline V gene sequence: CDR1 SQVTM, CDR2 ANQGSEA. CDR3 coding DNA: TGCAGCCAGGTATACAGGGGTTTCTGTTCACCCCTCCACTTT. Translating gives CSQVYRGFCSPLHF.

V and J are TRBV9 and TRBJ1-1; D not certain. Trimming took 0 bases from V and 4 from J, leaving 13 bases between them. The CDR3 loop spans 15 amino acids. Germline values: CDR1 SGDLS, CDR2 YYNGEE. The CDR3 bases are TGTGCCAGCAGCGTAGTCGGAGACGTGGGCACTGAAGCTTTCTTT. This translates into CASSVVGDVGTEAFF.

The gene calls are TRBV24-1 and TRBJ2-7, with TRBD2 identical over 7 bases. The CDR3 loop spans 13 amino acids. Per the germline V gene, CDR1 is KGHDR and CDR2 is SFDVKD. The junction had 6 bases not matched to a gene; V was cut back by 5 bases and J by 6 bases. The CDR3, as DNA: TGTGCCACCAGTGCCGCGGGAGCCATCGAGCAGTACTTC. It yields the protein CATSAAGAIEQYF.

V and J are TRBV20-1 and TRBJ2-3; 9 bases are shared with TRBD2. The V gene's germline CDR1 is DFQATT and CDR2 SNEGSKA (reference sequence). V dropped 3 bases and J dropped 3; count of bases not matched to a gene: 7. This CDR3 comprises 15 residues. CDR3 loop: CSASGGGRGTDTQYF. CDR3 DNA sequence: TGCAGTGCTAGTGGCGGCGGGAGGGGGACAGATACGCAGTATTTT.

The chain carries TRBV6-6 and TRBJ1-2; D is possibly TRBD1 (5 bases). From germline, CDR1 is MNHNY and CDR2 SVGAGI (reference sequence). This CDR3 comprises 15 residues. The V end was cut by 2 bases, the J end by 6 bases, with 16 bases between. The CDR3 sequence is CASSYQGVGRDGYTF. For the CDR3, the DNA is TGTGCCAGCAGTTACCAGGGTGTGGGAAGGGATGGCTACACCTTC.